A selection of T cell receptor beta chains follows, all from one sample in a study of neurological immune-mediated disorders. TCRdb fed the 5' RACE reads into MiXCR, producing one record per CDR3 protein. This table has around 130,000 distinct CDR3 sequences, roughly 3.2% appearing once. The sequencing sample was made of PBMCs. The origin of the receptors is a young woman with multiple sclerosis. Both conserved end residues are part of each CDR3. Fields, in order: J gene, clone size, D gene, V gene, CDR3 protein, CDR3 DNA. The D gene is left open where the match is weak. Clone size, where shown, is once, few, many, or a class for clones that have expanded.

TRBJ2-7	many	.	TRBV7-6	CASSPSRDRSYEQYF	TGTGCCAGCAGCCCATCCCGGGATAGGTCCTACGAGCAGTACTTC
TRBJ2-7	many	TRBD1	TRBV12-3/TRBV12-4	CASSYRDRSYEQYF	TGTGCCAGCAGTTACCGGGACAGGTCCTACGAGCAGTACTTC
TRBJ2-1	many	TRBD1	TRBV20-1	CSARVLGTGNNEQFF	TGCAGTGCTAGAGTCCTAGGGACAGGGAACAATGAGCAGTTCTTC
TRBJ2-1	many	.	TRBV7-9	CASSPGGGLPGDNEQFF	TGTGCCAGCAGCCCCGGAGGGGGACTGCCCGGCGACAATGAGCAGTTCTTC
TRBJ2-7	many	.	TRBV6-5	CASVPGGTPYEQYF	TGTGCCAGCGTCCCTGGAGGGACCCCCTACGAGCAGTACTTC
TRBJ1-2	few	.	TRBV10-3	CAIRMNRKKTYGYTF	TGTGCCATCAGAATGAATCGGAAGAAGACCTATGGCTACACCTTC
TRBJ2-7	many	.	TRBV20-1	CSGPPPRDSYEQYF	TGCAGTGGGCCACCTCCCAGAGACTCCTACGAGCAGTACTTC
TRBJ2-1	many	TRBD1	TRBV29-1	CSVDRGQPHDEQFF	TGCAGCGTTGACAGGGGGCAACCGCATGATGAGCAGTTCTTC
TRBJ2-3	few	TRBD1	TRBV15	CATSSGTVRVAQYF	TGTGCCACCAGCAGTGGGACAGTCAGGGTGGCGCAGTATTTT
TRBJ2-2	many	TRBD2	TRBV20-1	CSARRLAGGKSDTGELFF	TGCAGTGCTAGGCGACTAGCGGGAGGAAAAAGTGACACCGGGGAGCTGTTTTTT
TRBJ2-3	many	.	TRBV20-1	CSAREFAGDTDTQYF	TGCAGTGCTAGAGAGTTCGCCGGGGACACAGATACGCAGTATTTT
TRBJ2-5	many	.	TRBV29-1	CSVPVDREGETQYF	TGCAGCGTCCCGGTTGACAGGGAGGGAGAGACCCAGTACTTC
TRBJ1-6	.	.	TRBV21-1	CASSKEDGSSYNSPLHF	TGTGCCAGCAGCAAAGAGGACGGCAGCTCCTATAATTCACCCCTCCACTTT
TRBJ2-3	.	TRBD1	TRBV10-3	CAISERQGVGTQYF	TGTGCCATCAGTGAGCGACAGGGCGTGGGCACGCAGTATTTT
TRBJ2-7	many	TRBD1	TRBV20-1	CSARQGNYEQYF	TGCAGTGCCCGACAGGGCAACTACGAGCAGTACTTC
TRBJ1-6	many	.	TRBV3-1	CATTRGSNSPLHF	TGTGCCACGACGAGGGGTTCGAATTCACCCCTCCACTTT
TRBJ2-7	.	TRBD1	TRBV20-1	CSAQQGAPNEQYF	TGCAGTGCACAACAGGGGGCGCCAAACGAGCAGTACTTC
TRBJ1-5	many	.	TRBV15	CATSIRERQPQHF	TGTGCCACCAGCATCAGGGAGAGACAGCCCCAGCATTTT
TRBJ2-5	many	TRBD2	TRBV20-1	CSASPRLAGVETQYF	TGCAGTGCTAGCCCTAGACTAGCGGGAGTGGAGACCCAGTACTTC
TRBJ2-1	many	.	TRBV5-6	CASSWEEGASSYNEQFF	TGTGCCAGCAGCTGGGAGGAAGGGGCGAGCTCCTACAATGAGCAGTTCTTC
TRBJ1-2	.	TRBD1	TRBV27	CASRSQGAGGWYYGYTF	TGTGCCAGCAGATCCCAGGGGGCAGGGGGATGGTACTATGGCTACACCTTC
TRBJ2-7	many	TRBD1	TRBV5-1	CASSLGQGADEQYF	TGTGCCAGCAGTTTGGGACAGGGCGCCGACGAGCAGTACTTC
TRBJ1-2	many	.	TRBV20-1	CSASFNGYTF	TGCAGTGCTAGTTTTAATGGCTACACCTTC
TRBJ2-7	many	TRBD2	TRBV20-1	CSGIPSGEPREQYF	TGCAGTGGCATTCCTAGCGGGGAACCGCGGGAGCAGTACTTC
TRBJ2-2	many	TRBD2	TRBV7-9	CASSLLSGTSGRVIGELFF	TGTGCCAGCAGCCTACTCTCCGGGACTAGCGGGAGGGTGATCGGGGAGCTGTTTTTT
TRBJ1-1	few	.	TRBV7-9	CASSPRPGNTEAFF	TGTGCCAGCAGCCCTCGTCCAGGGAACACTGAAGCTTTCTTT
TRBJ2-1	many	.	TRBV5-5	CASSRGTWDEQFF	TGTGCCAGCAGCCGTGGGACGTGGGATGAGCAGTTCTTC
TRBJ2-5	many	TRBD2	TRBV6-2/TRBV6-3	CASSYSTSGETGETQYF	TGTGCCAGCAGTTACTCGACTAGCGGGGAGACAGGAGAGACCCAGTACTTC
TRBJ2-7	many	.	TRBV5-1	CASSVRQGPSYEQYF	TGCGCCAGCAGCGTGAGGCAGGGACCCTCCTACGAGCAGTACTTC
TRBJ2-7	many	TRBD1	TRBV18	CASSPSDRGYEQYF	TGTGCCAGCTCACCGTCGGACAGGGGATACGAGCAGTACTTC
TRBJ1-2	many	.	TRBV6-1	CASSRAIYYGYTF	TGTGCCAGCTCGAGGGCCATTTACTATGGCTACACCTTC
TRBJ1-2	many	.	TRBV5-1	CASSPASGWDGYTF	TGCGCCAGCAGCCCGGCGTCCGGTTGGGATGGCTACACCTTC
TRBJ2-7	many	.	TRBV20-1	CSARVGESVSYEQYF	TGCAGTGCTAGGGTGGGAGAGTCAGTTAGTTACGAGCAGTACTTC
TRBJ2-3	many	TRBD2	TRBV5-6	CASSLVAGGDTQYF	TGTGCCAGCAGCTTGGTAGCGGGGGGAGATACGCAGTATTTT
TRBJ1-2	many	.	TRBV10-3	CAIRPDRQANYGYTF	TGTGCCATCAGGCCAGACAGGCAAGCTAACTATGGCTACACCTTC
TRBJ2-1	many	.	TRBV6-2/TRBV6-3	CASSYRDKQFF	TGTGCCAGCAGTTATAGGGACAAGCAGTTCTTC
TRBJ2-1	many	TRBD2	TRBV10-3	CAISESGGGSYNEQFF	TGTGCCATCAGTGAGTCGGGGGGGGGCTCCTACAATGAGCAGTTCTTC
TRBJ2-7	many	.	TRBV14	CASSQDRGRFNEQYF	TGTGCCAGCAGCCAAGACCGTGGGAGGTTTAACGAGCAGTACTTC
TRBJ1-1	many	TRBD1	TRBV7-9	CASSLGQGEEDTEAFF	TGTGCCAGCAGCTTGGGTCAGGGGGAAGAAGACACTGAAGCTTTCTTT
TRBJ1-2	many	TRBD1	TRBV11-2	CASSSLQGARHYGYTF	TGTGCCAGCAGCTCGCTACAGGGGGCGCGGCACTATGGCTACACCTTC
TRBJ2-5	.	.	TRBV5-4	CASMGQSRETQYF	TGTGCCAGCATGGGGCAGAGTCGAGAGACCCAGTACTTC
TRBJ2-3	many	.	TRBV20-1	CSARSASGTDTQYF	TGCAGTGCTAGATCGGCTAGCGGCACAGATACGCAGTATTTT
TRBJ2-3	many	.	TRBV11-3	CASSPRSGGRSDTQYF	TGTGCCAGCAGCCCAAGATCCGGGGGCAGGTCGGATACGCAGTATTTT
TRBJ2-6	many	TRBD2	TRBV27	CASSSITAGDSGANVLTF	TGTGCCAGCAGTTCGATAACAGCGGGGGACTCTGGGGCCAACGTCCTGACTTTC
TRBJ1-5	.	.	TRBV19	CASMPPSSGRQPQHF	TGTGCCAGTATGCCACCGTCGTCGGGTCGTCAGCCCCAGCATTTT
TRBJ1-3	many	.	TRBV12-3/TRBV12-4	CASSLAGRNTIYF	TGTGCCAGCAGTTTAGCCGGGCGAAACACCATATATTTT
TRBJ2-7	many	.	TRBV7-2	CASSLGTLGGEQYF	TGTGCCAGCAGCTTAGGGACCCTAGGGGGGGAGCAGTACTTC
TRBJ2-3	many	TRBD2	TRBV7-2	CASSPGLAGGGADTQYF	TGTGCCAGCAGCCCGGGACTAGCGGGGGGGGGAGCAGATACGCAGTATTTT
TRBJ2-2	many	.	TRBV27	CASRPGFNTGELFF	TGTGCCAGCAGACCGGGATTTAACACCGGGGAGCTGTTTTTT
TRBJ1-5	many	TRBD1	TRBV20-1	CSARGQGVQPQHF	TGCAGTGCTAGAGGTCAGGGGGTTCAGCCCCAGCATTTT
TRBJ1-1	many	.	TRBV5-5	CASSLNSNTEAFF	TGTGCCAGCAGCTTGAACAGTAACACTGAAGCTTTCTTT
TRBJ2-5	many	.	TRBV7-2	CASSSEGTQYF	TGTGCCAGCAGCTCGGAAGGGACCCAGTACTTC